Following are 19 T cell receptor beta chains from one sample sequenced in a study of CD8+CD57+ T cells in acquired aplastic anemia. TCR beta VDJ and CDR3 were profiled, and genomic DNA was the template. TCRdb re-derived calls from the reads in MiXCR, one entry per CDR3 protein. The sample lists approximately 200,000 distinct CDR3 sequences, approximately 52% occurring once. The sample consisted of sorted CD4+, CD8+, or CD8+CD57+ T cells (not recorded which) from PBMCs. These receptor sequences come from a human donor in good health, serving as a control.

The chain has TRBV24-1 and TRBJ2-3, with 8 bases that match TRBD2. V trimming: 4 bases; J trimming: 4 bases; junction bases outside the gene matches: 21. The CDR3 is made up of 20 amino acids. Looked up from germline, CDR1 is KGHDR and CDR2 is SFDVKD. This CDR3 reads CATSDRRTSGGPYLPDTQYF. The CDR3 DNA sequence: TGTGCCACCAGTGACCGGAGGACAAGCGGGGGCCCCTACCTCCCAGATACGCAGTATTTT.

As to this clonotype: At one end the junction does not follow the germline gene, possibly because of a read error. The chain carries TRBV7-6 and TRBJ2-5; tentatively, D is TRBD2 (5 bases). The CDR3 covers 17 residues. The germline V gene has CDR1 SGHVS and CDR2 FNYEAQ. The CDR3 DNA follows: TGCGCCAGCAGCCAAGATTACGGGGTCCATGGGGTAGGGACCCAGTACTTC. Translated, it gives CASSQDYGVHGVGTQYF.

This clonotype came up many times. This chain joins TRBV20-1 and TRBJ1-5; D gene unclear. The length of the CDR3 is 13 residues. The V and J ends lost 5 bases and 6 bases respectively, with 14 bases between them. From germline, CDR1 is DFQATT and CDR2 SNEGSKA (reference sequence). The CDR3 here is CSAGSSKIQPQHF. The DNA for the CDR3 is TGCAGTGCTGGCTCCAGTAAAATTCAGCCCCAGCATTTT.

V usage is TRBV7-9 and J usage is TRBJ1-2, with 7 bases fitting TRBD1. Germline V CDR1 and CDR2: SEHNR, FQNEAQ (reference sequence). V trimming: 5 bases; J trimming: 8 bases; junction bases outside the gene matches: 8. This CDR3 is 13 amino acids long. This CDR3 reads CASSRDSPLGYTF. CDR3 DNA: TGTGCCAGCAGCAGGGACAGTCCCCTCGGCTACACCTTC. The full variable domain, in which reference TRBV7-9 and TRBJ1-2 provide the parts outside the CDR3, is DTGVSQNPRHKITKRGQNVTFRCDPISEHNRLYWYRQTLGQGPEFLTYFQNEAQLEKSRLLSDRFSAERPKGSFSTLEIQRTEQGDSAMYLCASSRDSPLGYTFGSGTRLTVV.

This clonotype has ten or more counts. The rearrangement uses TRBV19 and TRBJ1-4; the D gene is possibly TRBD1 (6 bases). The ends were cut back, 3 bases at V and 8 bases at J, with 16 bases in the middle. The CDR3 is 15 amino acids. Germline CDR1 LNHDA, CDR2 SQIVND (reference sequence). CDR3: CASSIWLQGGEKLFF. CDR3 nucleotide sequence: TGTGCCAGTAGTATTTGGTTACAGGGAGGCGAAAAACTGTTTTTT.

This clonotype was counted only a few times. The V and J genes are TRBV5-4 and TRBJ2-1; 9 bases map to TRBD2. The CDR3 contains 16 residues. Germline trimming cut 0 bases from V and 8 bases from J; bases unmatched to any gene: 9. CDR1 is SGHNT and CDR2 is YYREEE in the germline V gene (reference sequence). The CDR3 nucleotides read TGTGCCAGCAGCTTGGGTAGCGGGGGCCCGTTCGATGAGCAGTTCTTC. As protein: CASSLGSGGPFDEQFF. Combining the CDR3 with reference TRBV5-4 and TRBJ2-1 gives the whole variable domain ETGVTQSPTHLIKTRGQQVTLRCSSQSGHNTVSWYQQALGQGPQFIFQYYREEENGRGNFPPRFSGLQFPNYSSELNVNALELDDSALYLCASSLGSGGPFDEQFFGPGTRLTVL.

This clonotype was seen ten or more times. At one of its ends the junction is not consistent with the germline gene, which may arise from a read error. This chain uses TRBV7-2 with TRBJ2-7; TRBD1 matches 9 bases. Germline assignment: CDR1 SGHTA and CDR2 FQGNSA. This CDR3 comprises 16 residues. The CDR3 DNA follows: TGTGCCAGCAGCATAGCCGGGACAGGGATATCCTACGAGCAGTACTTC. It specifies CASSIAGTGISYEQYF.

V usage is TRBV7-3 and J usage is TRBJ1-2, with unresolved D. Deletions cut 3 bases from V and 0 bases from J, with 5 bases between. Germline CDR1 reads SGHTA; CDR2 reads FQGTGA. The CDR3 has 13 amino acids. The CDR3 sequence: CASSFEANYGYTF. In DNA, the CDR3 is TGTGCCAGCAGCTTCGAAGCTAACTATGGCTACACCTTC.

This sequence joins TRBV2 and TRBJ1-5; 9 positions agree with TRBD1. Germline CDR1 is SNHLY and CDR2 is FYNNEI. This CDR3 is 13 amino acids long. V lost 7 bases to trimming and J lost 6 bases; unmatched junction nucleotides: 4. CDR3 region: CASIRDRAQPQHF. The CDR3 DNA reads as TGTGCCAGCATCAGGGACAGGGCTCAGCCCCAGCATTTT.

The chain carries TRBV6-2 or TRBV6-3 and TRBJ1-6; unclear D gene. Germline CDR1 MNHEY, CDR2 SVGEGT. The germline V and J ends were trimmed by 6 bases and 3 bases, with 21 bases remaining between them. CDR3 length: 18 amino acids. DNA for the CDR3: TGTGCCAGCAGCGCAGACATCTTTCGCGAGGGCTATAATTCACCCCTCCACTTT. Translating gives CASSADIFREGYNSPLHF.

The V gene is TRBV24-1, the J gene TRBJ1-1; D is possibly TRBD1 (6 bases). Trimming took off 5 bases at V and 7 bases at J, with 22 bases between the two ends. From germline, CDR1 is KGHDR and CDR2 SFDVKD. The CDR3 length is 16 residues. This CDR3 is CATSGSPGHSRFEAFF. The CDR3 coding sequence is TGTGCCACCAGTGGTAGTCCGGGACACTCTAGATTTGAAGCTTTCTTT.

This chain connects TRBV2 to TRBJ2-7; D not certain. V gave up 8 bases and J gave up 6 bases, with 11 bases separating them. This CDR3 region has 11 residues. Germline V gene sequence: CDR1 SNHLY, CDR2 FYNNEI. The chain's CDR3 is CASAPIAEQYF. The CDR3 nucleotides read TGTGCCAGCGCCCCCATTGCCGAGCAGTACTTC.

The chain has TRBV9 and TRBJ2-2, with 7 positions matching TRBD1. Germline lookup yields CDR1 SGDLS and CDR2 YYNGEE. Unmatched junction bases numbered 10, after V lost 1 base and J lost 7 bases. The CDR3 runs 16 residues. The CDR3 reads CASSVHGQAGNGELFF. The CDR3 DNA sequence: TGTGCCAGCAGCGTACATGGACAGGCGGGTAACGGGGAGCTGTTTTTT.

In DNA form, the CDR3 reads TGTGCCACCAGCAGAGAACCAGGGTCAGCTTACGAGCAGTACTTC. Protein product: CATSREPGSAYEQYF. The V call is TRBV15, the J call TRBJ2-7; maybe TRBD1 (5 bases). The germline CDR1 and CDR2 sequences are LNHNV and YYDKDF (reference sequence). V shed 0 bases and J shed 4 bases, with 13 bases lying between them. The CDR3 is made up of 15 amino acids.

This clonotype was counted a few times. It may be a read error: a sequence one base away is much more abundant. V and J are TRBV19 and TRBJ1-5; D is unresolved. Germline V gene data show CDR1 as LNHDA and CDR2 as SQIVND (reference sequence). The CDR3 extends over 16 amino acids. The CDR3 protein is CASSNGGLGSNRPQHF. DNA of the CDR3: TGTGCCAGTAGTAACGGAGGTCTGGGTAGCAATCGGCCCCAGCATTTT.

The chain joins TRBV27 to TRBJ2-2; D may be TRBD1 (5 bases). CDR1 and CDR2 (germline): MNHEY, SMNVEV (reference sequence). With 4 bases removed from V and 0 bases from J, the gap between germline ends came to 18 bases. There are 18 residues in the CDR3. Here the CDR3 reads CASSYRRDPIANTGELFF. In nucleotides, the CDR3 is TGTGCCAGCAGTTATCGCAGGGATCCTATCGCGAACACCGGGGAGCTGTTTTTT.

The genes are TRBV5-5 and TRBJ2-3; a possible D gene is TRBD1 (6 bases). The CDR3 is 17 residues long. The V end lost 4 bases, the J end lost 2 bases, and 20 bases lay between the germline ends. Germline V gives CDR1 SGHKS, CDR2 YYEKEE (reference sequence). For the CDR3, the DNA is TGTGCCAGCAGCCACCTCAATCCGGGACACCTCACAGATACGCAGTATTTT. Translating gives CASSHLNPGHLTDTQYF.

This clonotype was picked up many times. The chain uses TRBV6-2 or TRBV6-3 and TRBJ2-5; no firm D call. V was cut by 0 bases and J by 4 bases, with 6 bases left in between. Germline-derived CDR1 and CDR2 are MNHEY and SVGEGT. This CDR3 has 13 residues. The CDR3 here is CASSYSIAETQYF. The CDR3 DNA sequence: TGTGCCAGCAGTTACTCGATAGCAGAGACCCAGTACTTC.

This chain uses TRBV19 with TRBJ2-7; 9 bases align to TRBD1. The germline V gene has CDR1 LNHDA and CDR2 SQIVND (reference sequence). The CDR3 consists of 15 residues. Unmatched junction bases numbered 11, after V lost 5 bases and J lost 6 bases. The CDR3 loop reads CASSPGTGRVLEQYF. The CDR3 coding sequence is TGTGCCAGTAGTCCCGGGACAGGGAGAGTCCTCGAGCAGTACTTC.